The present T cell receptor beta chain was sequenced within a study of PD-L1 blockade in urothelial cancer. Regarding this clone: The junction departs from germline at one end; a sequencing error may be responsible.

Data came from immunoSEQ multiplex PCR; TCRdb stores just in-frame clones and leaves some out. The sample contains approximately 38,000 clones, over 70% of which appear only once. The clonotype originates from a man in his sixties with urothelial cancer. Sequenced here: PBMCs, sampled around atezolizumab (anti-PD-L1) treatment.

In DNA, the CDR3 is TGTGCTAGCAGCCCCCAGGGGAGTGACACCGGGGAGCTGTTTTTT. Protein sequence: CASSPQGSDTGELFF. The V gene is TRBV7-7, the J gene TRBJ2-2, with D tentatively TRBD1 (6 bases). This CDR3 spans 15 amino acids. Germline CDR1 SSHAT, CDR2 FNYEAQ (reference sequence).